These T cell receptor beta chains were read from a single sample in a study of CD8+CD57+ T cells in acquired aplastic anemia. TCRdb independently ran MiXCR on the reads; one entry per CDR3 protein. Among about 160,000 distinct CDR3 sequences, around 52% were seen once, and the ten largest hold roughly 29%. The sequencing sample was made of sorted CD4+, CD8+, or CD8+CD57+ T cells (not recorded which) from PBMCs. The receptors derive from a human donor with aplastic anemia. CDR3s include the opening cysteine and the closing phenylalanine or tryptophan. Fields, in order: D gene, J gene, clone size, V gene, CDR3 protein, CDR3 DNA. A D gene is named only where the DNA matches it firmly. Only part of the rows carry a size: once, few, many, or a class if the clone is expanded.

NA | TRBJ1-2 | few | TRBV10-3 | CAISGGDGYTF | TGTGCCATCAGCGGCGGAGATGGCTACACCTTC
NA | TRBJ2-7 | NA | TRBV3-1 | CASSPAVAATYEQYF | TGTGCCAGCAGCCCTGCGGTAGCCGCGACCTACGAGCAGTACTTC
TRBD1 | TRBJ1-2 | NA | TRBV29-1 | CSARNVQGGIYGYTF | TGCAGCGCCCGCAACGTACAGGGGGGGATCTATGGCTACACCTTC
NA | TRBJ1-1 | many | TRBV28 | CASTSGQMNTEAFF | TGTGCCAGCACCTCTGGACAGATGAACACTGAAGCTTTCTTT
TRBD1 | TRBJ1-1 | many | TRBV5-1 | CASKLQGAVNTEAFF | TGCGCCAGCAAATTACAGGGGGCCGTGAACACTGAAGCTTTCTTT
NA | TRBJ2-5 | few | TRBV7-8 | CASSLRLAETQYF | TGTGCCAGCAGCTTGCGGCTAGCGGAGACCCAGTACTTC
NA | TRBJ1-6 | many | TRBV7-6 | CASSLASWGDNSPLHF | TGTGCCAGCAGCTTAGCGTCATGGGGGGATAATTCACCCCTCCACTTT
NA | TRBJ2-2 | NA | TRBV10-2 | CASTGPTNTGELFF | TGCGCCAGCACAGGGCCGACGAACACCGGGGAGCTGTTTTTT
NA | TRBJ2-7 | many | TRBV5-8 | CASSLARVTYEQYF | TGTGCCAGCAGCTTGGCCAGGGTAACCTACGAGCAGTACTTC
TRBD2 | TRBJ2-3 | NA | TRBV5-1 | CASSGLAGGRDTDTQYF | TGCGCCAGCAGCGGACTAGCGGGAGGGCGAGACACAGATACGCAGTATTTT
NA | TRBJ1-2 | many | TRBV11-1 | CASSPDVNYGYTF | TGTGCCAGCAGCCCGGACGTCAACTATGGCTACACCTTC
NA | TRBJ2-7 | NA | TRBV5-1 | CASSLAVGIGYEQYF | TGCGCCAGCAGCCTCGCAGTAGGAATCGGGTACGAGCAGTACTTC
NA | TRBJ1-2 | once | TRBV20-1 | CSASPVLQVNYGYTF | TGCAGTGCTAGCCCTGTTTTACAGGTTAACTATGGCTACACCTTC
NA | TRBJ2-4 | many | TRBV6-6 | CASSYPLHTIQYF | TGTGCCAGCAGTTACCCCCTCCATACCATTCAGTACTTC
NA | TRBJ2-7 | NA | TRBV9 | CASRPRAALWGYEQYF | TGTGCCAGCCGCCCCAGGGCCGCCCTCTGGGGCTACGAGCAGTACTTC
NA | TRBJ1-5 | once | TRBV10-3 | CAISEYSNQPQHF | TGTGCCATCAGTGAGTACAGCAATCAGCCCCAGCATTTT
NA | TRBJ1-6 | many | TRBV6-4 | CASSDRDNSPLHF | TGTGCCAGCAGTGACAGGGATAATTCACCCCTCCACTTT
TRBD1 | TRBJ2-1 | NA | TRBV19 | CASSRPGQTCNEQFF | TGTGCCAGTAGCCGCCCGGGACAGACCTGCAATGAGCAGTTCTTC
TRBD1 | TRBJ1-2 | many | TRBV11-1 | CASSSPGTEKIYGYTF | TGTGCCAGCAGTTCTCCCGGGACAGAGAAGATCTATGGCTACACCTTC
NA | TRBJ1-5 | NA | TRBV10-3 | CAISEVGESQPQHF | TGTGCCATCAGTGAGGTGGGGGAAAGTCAGCCCCAGCATTTT